The 14 T cell receptor beta chains presented below share a single source sample, sequenced in a study of cytomegalovirus exposure and HLA in healthy donors. TCRdb keeps only in-frame clones here, not all; method: immunoSEQ multiplex PCR. The sample has approximately 200,000 clones, approximately 88% seen once. Sequenced: PBMCs. Source of these receptors: a young man in good health and CMV-seropositive.

This clone was picked up one time. CDR3 bases: TGTGCCAGCATATTGGCTAGCGGGAGCGGTACGCAGTATTTT. Translation gives CASILASGSGTQYF. This chain links TRBV2 with TRBJ2-3; 10 bases align to TRBD2. CDR1 is SNHLY and CDR2 is FYNNEI in the germline V gene. Unmatched junction bases numbered 9, after V lost 7 bases and J lost 8 bases. The length of the CDR3 is 14 residues.

This clone was counted between two and nine times. The rearrangement uses TRBV7-9 and TRBJ2-3, with TRBD1 identical over 8 bases. The V and J ends lost 4 bases and 0 bases, in that order; junction bases with no gene match: 6. Germline CDR1 SEHNR, CDR2 FQNEAQ (reference sequence). This CDR3 is built from 16 residues. This chain's CDR3 is CASSSGQGSSTDTQYF. CDR3 in DNA: TGTGCCAGCAGCTCCGGACAGGGATCTAGCACAGATACGCAGTATTTT.

The V and J genes are TRBV30 and TRBJ1-5, with TRBD1 matching over 8 bases. V was pared by 0 bases and J by 1 base, with 5 bases of the junction left unmatched. Per the germline V gene, CDR1 is GTSNPN and CDR2 is SVGIG (reference sequence). This CDR3 region has 16 residues. The CDR3 spells CAWSVQGVQSNQPQHF. In DNA, the CDR3 is TGTGCCTGGAGTGTACAGGGGGTTCAGAGCAATCAGCCCCAGCATTTT.

The genes are TRBV19 and TRBJ2-7; 14 nucleotides match TRBD2. The CDR3 length is 16 residues. V trimming: 5 bases; J trimming: 4 bases; junction bases outside the gene matches: 7. Germline V gene data show CDR1 as LNHDA and CDR2 as SQIVND (reference sequence). CDR3 bases: TGTGCCAGTAGTCCGTTCGGGACTAGCGGGAGATACGAGCAGTACTTC. Protein: CASSPFGTSGRYEQYF. Combining the CDR3 with reference TRBV19 and TRBJ2-7 gives the whole variable domain DGGITQSPKYLFRKEGQNVTLSCEQNLNHDAMYWYRQDPGQGLRLIYYSQIVNDFQKGDIAEGYSVSREKKESFPLTVTSAQKNPTAFYLCASSPFGTSGRYEQYFGPGTRLTVT.

To note about this clone: At one end, the junction sequence differs from germline, possibly due to a read error. This rearrangement joins TRBV19 to TRBJ2-7; maybe TRBD2 (5 bases). The CDR3 runs to 14 residues. The germline V gene has CDR1 LNHDA and CDR2 SQIVND (reference sequence). The CDR3 DNA sequence: TGTGCCAGTAGGCAGACGAGGGCCTCCGACGAGCAGTACTTC. Amino acids: CASRQTRASDEQYF.

The chain couples TRBV29-1 to TRBJ2-3; 7 positions agree with TRBD2. Germline lookup yields CDR1 SQVTM and CDR2 ANQGSEA. The CDR3 length is 14 residues. Losses at the gene ends were 8 bases for V and 0 bases for J; bases not matched to a gene: 8. The CDR3, as DNA: TGCAGCCCTCTCCTAGCGGCAAGCACAGATACGCAGTATTTT. Translating gives CSPLLAASTDTQYF.

The V gene is TRBV2, the J gene TRBJ2-5; the match to TRBD1 covers 9 bases. With 6 bases clipped from V and 1 base from J, the junction kept 3 bases outside the gene matches. Per the germline V gene, CDR1 is SNHLY and CDR2 is FYNNEI. The CDR3 loop spans 14 amino acids. CDR3 residues: CASSRDRAQETQYF. The CDR3 DNA reads TGTGCCAGCAGCCGGGACAGGGCCCAAGAGACCCAGTACTTC.

The chain joins TRBV21-1 to TRBJ2-7; the DNA was not compared with TRBD2, the D call given in the table. TRBV21-1 is assigned pseudogene status. This CDR3 contains 13 residues. The CDR3 region is CASSKGRGSEQYF. The CDR3 bases are TGTGCCAGCAGCAAAGGTCGGGGATCCGAGCAGTACTTC.

This chain uses TRBV6-5 with TRBJ2-2; D might be TRBD1 (5 bases). V lost 7 bases to trimming and J lost 6 bases, with 9 bases between them. The CDR3 consists of 12 residues. The germline CDR1 and CDR2 sequences are MNHEY and SVGAGI. CDR3 amino acids: CASNSGSGELFF. The CDR3 DNA is TGTGCCAGCAATTCAGGGTCCGGGGAGCTGTTTTTT.

There are a few counts of this clone. The genes are TRBV2 and TRBJ1-5; the D gene is possibly TRBD1 (5 bases). The germline V gene encodes CDR1 SNHLY and CDR2 FYNNEI. The V end lost 7 bases, the J end lost 3 bases, and 13 bases lay between the germline ends. This CDR3 contains 14 residues. This chain's CDR3 is CASNDDSYNQPQHF. CDR3 nucleotides: TGTGCCAGCAACGATGACAGTTACAATCAGCCCCAGCATTTT.

The V call is TRBV7-9, the J call TRBJ2-7; 12 bases are shared with TRBD2. V trimming: 5 bases; J trimming: 3 bases; junction bases outside the gene matches: 8. Germline CDR1 is SEHNR and CDR2 is FQNEAQ (reference sequence). The CDR3 extends over 16 amino acids. The CDR3 DNA is TGTGCCAGCAGCCCGACTAGCGGGAGCCAAATCTACGAGCAGTACTTC. This gives the protein CASSPTSGSQIYEQYF. The complete variable domain, with remaining parts taken from reference TRBV7-9 and TRBJ2-7, reads DTGVSQNPRHKITKRGQNVTFRCDPISEHNRLYWYRQTLGQGPEFLTYFQNEAQLEKSRLLSDRFSAERPKGSFSTLEIQRTEQGDSAMYLCASSPTSGSQIYEQYFGPGTRLTVT.

The rearrangement uses TRBV27 and TRBJ2-1; 7 nucleotides match TRBD2. The CDR3 has 16 residues. The junction had 10 bases not matched to a gene; V was cut back by 6 bases and J by 2 bases. Germline CDR1 MNHEY, CDR2 SMNVEV (reference sequence). CDR3 in amino acids: CASSIREVATYNEQFF. The CDR3 nucleotides read TGTGCCAGCAGCATCCGGGAGGTGGCTACCTACAATGAGCAGTTCTTC.

This clone was seen once. The chain couples TRBV28 to TRBJ2-1; D possibly corresponds to TRBD1 (5 bases). The V and J ends lost 7 bases and 4 bases respectively, with 14 bases between them. The germline gives CDR1 MDHEN, CDR2 SYDVKM. The CDR3 spans 14 residues. CDR3 bases: TGTGCCAGCACCGTTGGGGCGGTTTACAATGAGCAGTTCTTC. This codes for CASTVGAVYNEQFF.

V usage is TRBV2 and J usage is TRBJ2-2; 9 positions agree with TRBD1. The CDR3 spans 14 residues. J gave up 6 bases and V 4 bases, and 3 bases lay outside the gene matches. Germline CDR1 and CDR2: SNHLY and FYNNEI. CDR3 in DNA: TGTGCCAGCAGTGGGGACAGGGCCGCCGGGGAGCTGTTTTTT. Its translation is CASSGDRAAGELFF.